This TCR beta chain emerged from a study of blood T cell repertoires in COVID-19. Study overall: The cDNA or gDNA used as material had been derived from T cells, B-cell-depleted T cells, or PBMCs.

Only in-frame clones appear in the TCRdb table, and some are missing; sequencing was by immunoSEQ multiplex PCR. The table has about 160,000 clones, roughly 73% seen once; the top ten hold approximately 2.6%. This clonotype was sampled from a man between 65 and 85 years old with acute or convalescent COVID-19. The sequencing input was peripheral blood.

Here the CDR3 reads CASSPRQGYTGELFF. CDR3 in DNA: TGTGCCAGCAGCCCACGACAGGGCTACACCGGGGAGCTGTTTTTT. This chain uses TRBV21-1 with TRBJ2-2; the table's TRBD1 call for D was not verified on the DNA. TRBV21-1 is labeled a pseudogene. CDR3 length equals 15 residues.